This record covers a single T cell receptor (beta chain). This clone's antigen is unknown. The record has no base qualities; no much larger clone is one base away. TCR CDR3 regions were amplified from genomic DNA by multiplex PCR using the deep immunoSEQ assay. Extracted genomic DNA from each cell subset was spread evenly across all wells of several immunoSEQ 96-well plates, with each plate serving as a replicate. Each replicate PCR for sorted subsets received around 200 ng genomic DNA, equal to roughly 30,000 T cell genomes. The purified libraries were quantified using a Qubit 3.0 fluorometer, sized with a Bioanalyzer 2100, and then quantified again using the KAPA Library Quantification kit. A separate single-read 150-cycle Illumina NextSeq 550 flow cell was used to sequence each immunoSEQ 96-well plate. Turning to the authors' computational methods: Because the immunoSEQ output included only junctional sequences and no quality scores, the filtering could not be the same as the filtering used for full-length reads. Sequences were annotated with PyIR, a Python wrapper for IgBLAST v1.9, and V/J genes and CDR3 were assigned using IMGT germline references. Reads with weak V/J assignments (E-value above 1e-6), missing CDR3, stop codons, out-of-frame junctions, or ambiguous translated residues were removed. V3J clonotypes were defined as sequences sharing the same inferred V gene, J gene, and CDR3 amino acid sequence. The percentage overlap between two repertoires was calculated by dividing the number of shared unique clonotypes by the size of the smaller repertoire. Richness of each repertoire was evaluated using RTK rarefaction, the Chao1 estimator, and Recon v2.1 estimates of unobserved clonotypes. OLGA was used to compute generation probabilities for all TCRbeta clonotypes that the gDNA method yielded from a few donors. TCRdb holds this immuneACCESS table with in-frame rearrangements only. Some clones are missing; in checked studies, unresolved V genes explain under half, and the rest has no known cause. The V and J calls and clone size come from that table; D and trimming were worked out from the DNA. The sample records about 680,000 clones, about 91% of which are singletons. 24% of the sample is held by the ten biggest clonotypes.

The sample is drawn from a study of shared clonotypes between healthy human individuals (dated by TCRdb to 2020 to 2021). About the full investigation: Three men and two women, aged 18 to 49 years, made up the cohort. Per donor, three plates each were used for CD4 naive and CD4 memory, two for CD8 naive, and one for CD8 memory. Blood TCR repertoires of roughly five healthy adults were deeply sequenced to estimate repertoire size and the extent of clonotype sharing between individuals. Different laboratories and diverse techniques were used to prepare libraries and sequence TCR repertoires, to increase sequencing depth and limit assay-specific biases. Between about 0.94 and 8.9 billion PBMCs per donor were obtained by leukapheresis.

CD8 naive samples consisted of CD45RO-negative cells that were positively selected for CCR7, yielding a CD45RA+CCR7+ population without TemRA cells. The donors were healthy, HIV-negative adults with no recently reported acute infections or vaccinations. Every donor was a Caucasian adult living in Nashville, Tennessee, USA. Blood was obtained by leukapheresis, after which PBMCs were separated by Ficoll-Histopaque density gradient centrifugation and cryopreserved in liquid nitrogen vapor phase. Purity and quantity of every magnetically sorted T cell population were checked by analytical flow cytometry. Genomic DNA was isolated from each sorted fraction and quantified by UV absorbance on a Nanodrop 2000c. Results and caveats for the whole study, not just this receptor: Clonotypes shared by all four sorted-subset donors showed higher generation probabilities than non-shared clonotypes. Pairwise subsampling led to the expectation that sequencing depth would affect the degree of clonotype sharing among donors. The small number of donors limited the genetic and exposure-history diversity represented. Sampling was restricted to blood, and TCR repertoires in tissues likely differ from the TCR repertoires found in blood. Naive subsets generally had larger estimated clonotype richness than memory subsets did. When a few donors were compared, the shared fraction of clonotypes was about 5.4% for naive CD4, over 3% for naive CD8, more than 2% for memory CD4, and 0.35% to 0.4% for memory CD8. Rarefaction of sorted-subset datasets indicated incomplete sequencing despite the large sequencing depth.

The TCR was taken from a man aged 25-45 years in good health. Source material: naive CD8+ T cells sorted from blood. The cell subset or site label for this specimen denotes: CD45RA+CCR7+.

In nucleotides, the sequence is TGCAGCGTTGAGGGCAACGGGGACCAGTACTTC. This is translated as CSVEGNGDQYF. The rearrangement joined TRBV29-1 to TRBJ2-7; the D gene could be TRBD1 or TRBD2, each one agreeing over 5 bases. V loses 3 bases, J loses 10 bases, and the germline ends lie 13 bases apart. The CDR3 spans 11 residues, from the cysteine through the phenylalanine. Just the 33-base CDR3 DNA is kept, in frame starting at base 1. Looking up the germline V gene yields CDR1 SQVTM and CDR2 ANQGSEA.